Below are 9 T cell receptor beta chains sequenced from a single sample in a study of T cells after somatic rescue of genetic block. Assay: immunoSEQ multiplex PCR; the TCRdb copy retains only in-frame clones and omits some. The sample consists of 80,000 to 100,000 clones, more than 80% of them appearing once. The sequenced sample consisted of peripheral blood mononuclear cells (PBMCs). The origin of the receptors is a woman under 30.

This clone appeared a few times. The gene calls are TRBV27 and TRBJ2-2, with a weak D call TRBD1 (6 bases). The CDR3 extends over 17 amino acids. Per the germline V gene, CDR1 is MNHEY and CDR2 is SMNVEV (reference sequence). With 3 bases removed from V and 6 bases from J, the gap between germline ends came to 20 bases. CDR3 in DNA: TGTGCCAGCAGTTTGTCGGGTACAGGGAGAATCCCCGGGGAGCTGTTTTTT. Protein sequence: CASSLSGTGRIPGELFF.

The chain couples TRBV7-8 to TRBJ2-1; TRBD2 is a possible D gene (6 bases). Trimming shortened V by 0 bases and J by 7 bases, and 16 bases separated the two germline ends. This CDR3 region has 16 residues. Germline-derived CDR1 and CDR2 are SGHVS and FQNEAQ. The CDR3 nucleotides are TGTGCCAGCAGCTTAGCAGCGACTAGTTTAAAAAATGAGCAGTTCTTC. As protein: CASSLAATSLKNEQFF. Full variable domain (remainder filled in from reference TRBV7-8 and TRBJ2-1): GAGVSQSPRYKVAKRGQDVALRCDPISGHVSLFWYQQALGQGPEFLTYFQNEAQLDKSGLPSDRFFAERPEGSVSTLKIQRTQQEDSAVYLCASSLAATSLKNEQFFGPGTRLTVL.

The gene calls are TRBV4-2 and TRBJ2-1; 7 positions match TRBD2. The germline CDR1 and CDR2 sequences are LGHNA and YNFKEQ. The trim removed 1 base at V and 3 bases at J, leaving 15 bases unmatched. The CDR3 runs to 19 residues. DNA of the CDR3: TGTGCCAGCAGCCAAGTGGGAGGGGACTCTACGAGGATCTACAATGAGCAGTTCTTC. As protein: CASSQVGGDSTRIYNEQFF.

J is TRBJ2-2 and V is TRBV29-1, with 10 bases identical to TRBD2. This CDR3 contains 15 residues. Germline V CDR1 and CDR2: SQVTM, ANQGSEA. V shed 4 bases and J 2 bases; nucleotides not matched to a gene: 4. DNA of the CDR3: TGCAGCGTTGGACTAGCGGGCCTAAACACCGGGGAGCTGTTTTTT. Translation: CSVGLAGLNTGELFF.

The V and J genes are TRBV6-1 and TRBJ2-5; the match to TRBD2 covers 12 bases. Germline loops: CDR1 MNHNS, CDR2 SASEGT. J gave up 2 bases and V 4 bases, and 2 bases lay outside the gene matches. This CDR3 is built from 15 residues. CDR3 protein: CASSATSGGQETQYF. The CDR3 DNA is TGTGCCAGCAGTGCGACTAGCGGGGGACAAGAGACCCAGTACTTC.

This chain uses TRBV6-1 with TRBJ2-5, with TRBD2 identical over 16 bases. The CDR3 extends over 20 amino acids. The V gene's germline CDR1 is MNHNS and CDR2 SASEGT. V lost 3 bases, J lost 5 bases, and 15 bases stayed unmatched. CDR3 in DNA: TGTGCCAGCAGTGACGTCCTATCCGGGACTAGCGGGAGGGCGGAGGAGACCCAGTACTTC. Encoded protein: CASSDVLSGTSGRAEETQYF.

This chain connects TRBV21-1 to TRBJ2-2; no DNA check was done on the table's D call, TRBD2. TRBV21-1 has pseudogene status. This CDR3 spans 16 amino acids. CDR3 sequence (DNA): TGTGCCAGCAGCAGCCGCTCCCCCGAGGGCACCGGGGAGCTGTTTTTT. It translates to CASSSRSPEGTGELFF.

The chain couples TRBV7-2 to TRBJ1-1; D call uncertain. This CDR3 contains 14 residues. Between the trimmed V and J ends, which lost 5 bases and 4 bases, there was a span of 14 bases. CDR1 and CDR2 from the germline V gene are SGHTA and FQGNSA. The CDR3: CASSPPALGTEAFF. In DNA, the CDR3 is TGTGCCAGCAGCCCGCCTGCCCTGGGCACTGAAGCTTTCTTT.

J is TRBJ1-3 and V is TRBV15; no clear D gene. CDR3 length: 15 residues. Trimming cost V 0 bases and J 2 bases, with 8 bases left between them. Germline CDR1 reads LNHNV; CDR2 reads YYDKDF (reference sequence). This chain's CDR3 is CATSRDTTAGNTIYF. In DNA, the CDR3 is TGTGCCACCAGCAGAGATACCACTGCTGGAAACACCATATATTTT.